This entry describes one T cell receptor (beta chain). Trimming removed 4 bases from V and 3 bases from J; junction bases left unmatched: 2. Germline V gene sequence: CDR1 SGHDT, CDR2 YYEEEE. The CDR3 length is 13 residues. Naive-designated CD8 cells lacked CD45RO, were positively enriched for CCR7, and omitted terminally differentiated effector memory CD45RA+ cells. This record comes from a study of shared clonotypes between healthy human individuals. Clones were sequenced by immunoSEQ multiplex PCR, and TCRdb holds only the in-frame ones, with some missing. The repertoire consists of about 2 million clones, with approximately 94% occurring once and the leading ten covering 0.9% to 1.4%.

Sequenced sample: naive CD8+ T cells sorted from blood. This rearrangement joins TRBV5-6 to TRBJ2-5; the match to TRBD1 covers 8 bases. The clonotype was recovered from a man between 18 and 29 years old in good health. In nucleotides, the CDR3 is TGTGCCAGCAGCAAGACAGGGGAAGAGACCCAGTACTTC. The encoded protein is CASSKTGEETQYF.